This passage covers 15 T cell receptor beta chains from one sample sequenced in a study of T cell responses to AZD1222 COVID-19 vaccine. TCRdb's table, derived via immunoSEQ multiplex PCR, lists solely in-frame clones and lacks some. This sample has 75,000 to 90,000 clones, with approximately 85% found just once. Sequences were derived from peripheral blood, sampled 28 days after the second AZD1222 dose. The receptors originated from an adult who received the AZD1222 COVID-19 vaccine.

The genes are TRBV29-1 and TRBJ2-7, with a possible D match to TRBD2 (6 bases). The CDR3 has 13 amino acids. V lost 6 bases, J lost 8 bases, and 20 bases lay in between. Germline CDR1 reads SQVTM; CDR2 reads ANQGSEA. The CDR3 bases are TGCAGCGTGGGGGGTGGGGATTCGGCAAAGCAGTACTTC. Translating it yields CSVGGGDSAKQYF.

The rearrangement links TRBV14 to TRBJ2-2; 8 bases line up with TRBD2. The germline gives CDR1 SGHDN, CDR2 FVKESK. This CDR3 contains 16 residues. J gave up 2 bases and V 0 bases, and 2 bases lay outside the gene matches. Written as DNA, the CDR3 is TGTGCCAGCAGCCAAGAAGCGGGAGTTAACACCGGGGAGCTGTTTTTT. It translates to CASSQEAGVNTGELFF.

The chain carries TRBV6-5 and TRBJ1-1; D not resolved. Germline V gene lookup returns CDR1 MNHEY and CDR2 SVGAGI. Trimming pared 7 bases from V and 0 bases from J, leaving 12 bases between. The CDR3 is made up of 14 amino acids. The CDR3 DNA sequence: TGTGCCAGCACCCAGAGGTTGATGAACACTGAAGCTTTCTTT. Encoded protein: CASTQRLMNTEAFF.

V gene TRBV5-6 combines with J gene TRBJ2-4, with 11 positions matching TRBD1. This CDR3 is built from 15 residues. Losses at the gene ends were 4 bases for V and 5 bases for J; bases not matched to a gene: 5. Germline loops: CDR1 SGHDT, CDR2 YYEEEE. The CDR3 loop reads CASSPDRGQENIQYF. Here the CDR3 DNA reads TGTGCCAGCAGCCCGGACAGGGGGCAAGAAAACATTCAGTACTTC.

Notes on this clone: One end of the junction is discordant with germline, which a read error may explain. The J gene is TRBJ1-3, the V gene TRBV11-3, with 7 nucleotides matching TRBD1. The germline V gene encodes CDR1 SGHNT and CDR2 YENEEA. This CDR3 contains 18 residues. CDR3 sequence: CASSVDGTVDISGNTIYF. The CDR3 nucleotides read TGTGCCAGCAGCGTAGACGGGACAGTCGATATCTCTGGAAACACCATATATTTT.

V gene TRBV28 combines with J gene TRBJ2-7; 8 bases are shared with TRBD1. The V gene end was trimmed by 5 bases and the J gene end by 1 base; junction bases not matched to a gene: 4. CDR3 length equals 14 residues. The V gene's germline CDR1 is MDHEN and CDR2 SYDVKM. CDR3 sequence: CASSQTGGSYEQYF. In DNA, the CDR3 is TGTGCCAGCAGTCAAACAGGGGGATCCTACGAGCAGTACTTC.

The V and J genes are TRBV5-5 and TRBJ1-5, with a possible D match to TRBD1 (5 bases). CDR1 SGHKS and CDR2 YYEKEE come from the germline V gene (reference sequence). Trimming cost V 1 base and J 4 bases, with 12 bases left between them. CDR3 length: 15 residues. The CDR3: CASSLQGNLNQPQHF. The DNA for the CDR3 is TGTGCCAGCAGCTTGCAGGGAAACTTGAATCAGCCCCAGCATTTT. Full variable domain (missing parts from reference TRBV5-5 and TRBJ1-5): DAGVTQSPTHLIKTRGQQVTLRCSPISGHKSVSWYQQVLGQGPQFIFQYYEKEERGRGNFPDRFSARQFPNYSSELNVNALLLGDSALYLCASSLQGNLNQPQHFGDGTRLSIL.

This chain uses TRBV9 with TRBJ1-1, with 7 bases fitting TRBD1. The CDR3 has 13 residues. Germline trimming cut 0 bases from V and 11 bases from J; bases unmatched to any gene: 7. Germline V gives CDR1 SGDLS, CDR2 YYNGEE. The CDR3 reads CASSVGSGQQAFF. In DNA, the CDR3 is TGTGCCAGCAGCGTAGGCTCGGGACAGCAGGCTTTCTTT.

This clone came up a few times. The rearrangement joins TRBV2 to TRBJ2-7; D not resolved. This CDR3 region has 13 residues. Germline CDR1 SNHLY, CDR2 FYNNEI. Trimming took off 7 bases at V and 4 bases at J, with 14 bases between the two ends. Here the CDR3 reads CASNTAAGYEQYF. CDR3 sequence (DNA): TGTGCCAGCAACACGGCGGCAGGTTACGAGCAGTACTTC.

In DNA, the CDR3 is TGTGCCAGCAGCCACCCGCGGACTAGCGGGGGGGAGACCCAGTACTTC. Encoded protein: CASSHPRTSGGETQYF. The chain links TRBV11-3 to TRBJ2-5; the match to TRBD2 covers 14 bases. The CDR3 length is 16 residues. Trimming cost V 5 bases and J 5 bases; bases outside gene matches: 7. The germline V gene has CDR1 SGHNT and CDR2 YENEEA.

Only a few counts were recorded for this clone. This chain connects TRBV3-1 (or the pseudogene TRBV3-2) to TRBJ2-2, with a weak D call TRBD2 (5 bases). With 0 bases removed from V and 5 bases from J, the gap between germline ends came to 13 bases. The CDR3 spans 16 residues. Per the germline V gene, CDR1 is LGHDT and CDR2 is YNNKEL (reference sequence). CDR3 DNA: TGTGCCAGCAGCCAAGAGAACAGCCCGGGGACCGGGGAGCTGTTTTTT. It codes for CASSQENSPGTGELFF.

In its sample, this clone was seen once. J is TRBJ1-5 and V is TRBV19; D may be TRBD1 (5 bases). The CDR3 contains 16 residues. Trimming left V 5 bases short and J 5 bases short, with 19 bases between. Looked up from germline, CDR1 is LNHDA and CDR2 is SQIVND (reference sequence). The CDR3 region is CASSVGEGSGHQPQHF. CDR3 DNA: TGTGCCAGTAGTGTGGGGGAGGGTTCGGGTCATCAGCCCCAGCATTTT.

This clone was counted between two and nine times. The CDR3 is CATSRGGVASYEQYF. In DNA, the CDR3 is TGTGCCACCAGCAGAGGGGGGGTTGCCTCCTACGAGCAGTACTTC. This chain uses TRBV15 with TRBJ2-7; D perhaps matches TRBD2 (6 bases). V lost 1 base and J lost 0, with 10 bases in between. Germline V gene lookup returns CDR1 LNHNV and CDR2 YYDKDF (reference sequence). CDR3 size: 15 residues.

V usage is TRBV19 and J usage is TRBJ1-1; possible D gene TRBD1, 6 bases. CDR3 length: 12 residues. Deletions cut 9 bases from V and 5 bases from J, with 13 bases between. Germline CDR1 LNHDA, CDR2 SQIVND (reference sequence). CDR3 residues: CASQQGWTEAFF. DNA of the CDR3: TGTGCCAGCCAACAGGGATGGACTGAAGCTTTCTTT.

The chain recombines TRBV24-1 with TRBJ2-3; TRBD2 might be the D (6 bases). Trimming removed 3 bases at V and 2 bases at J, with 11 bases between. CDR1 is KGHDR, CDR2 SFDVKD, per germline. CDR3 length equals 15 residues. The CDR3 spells CATSDAGLDTDTQYF. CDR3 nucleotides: TGTGCCACCAGTGATGCGGGACTTGACACAGATACGCAGTATTTT.